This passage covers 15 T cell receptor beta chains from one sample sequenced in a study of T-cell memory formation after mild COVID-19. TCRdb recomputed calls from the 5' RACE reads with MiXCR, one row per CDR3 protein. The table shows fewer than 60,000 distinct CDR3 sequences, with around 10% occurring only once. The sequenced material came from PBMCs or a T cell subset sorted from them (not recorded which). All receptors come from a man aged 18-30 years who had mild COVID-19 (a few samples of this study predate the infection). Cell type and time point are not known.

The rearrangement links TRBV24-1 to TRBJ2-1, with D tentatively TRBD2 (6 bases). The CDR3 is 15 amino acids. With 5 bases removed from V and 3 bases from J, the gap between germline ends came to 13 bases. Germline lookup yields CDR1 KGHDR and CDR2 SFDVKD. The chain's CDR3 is CATSARESDYNEQFF. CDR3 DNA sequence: TGTGCCACCAGTGCGCGGGAATCGGACTACAATGAGCAGTTCTTC.

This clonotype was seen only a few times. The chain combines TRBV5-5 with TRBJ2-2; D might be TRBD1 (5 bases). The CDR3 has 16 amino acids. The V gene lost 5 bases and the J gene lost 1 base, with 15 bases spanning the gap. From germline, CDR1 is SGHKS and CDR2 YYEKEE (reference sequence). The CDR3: CASSFAGHKNTGELFF. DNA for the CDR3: TGTGCCAGCAGTTTCGCCGGACACAAGAACACCGGGGAGCTGTTTTTT. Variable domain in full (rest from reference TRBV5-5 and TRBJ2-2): DAGVTQSPTHLIKTRGQQVTLRCSPISGHKSVSWYQQVLGQGPQFIFQYYEKEERGRGNFPDRFSARQFPNYSSELNVNALLLGDSALYLCASSFAGHKNTGELFFGEGSRLTVL.

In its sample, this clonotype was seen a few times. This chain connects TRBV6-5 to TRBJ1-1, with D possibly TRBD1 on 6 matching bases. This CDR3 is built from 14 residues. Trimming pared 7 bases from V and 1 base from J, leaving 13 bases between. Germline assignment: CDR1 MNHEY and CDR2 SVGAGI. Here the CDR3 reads CASTPTGANTEAFF. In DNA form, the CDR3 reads TGTGCCAGCACCCCGACAGGCGCGAACACTGAAGCTTTCTTT.

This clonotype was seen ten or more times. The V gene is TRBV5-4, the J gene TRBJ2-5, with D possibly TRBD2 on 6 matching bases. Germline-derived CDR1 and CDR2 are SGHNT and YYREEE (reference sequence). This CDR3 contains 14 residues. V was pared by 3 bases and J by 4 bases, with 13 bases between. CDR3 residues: CASSSQAGGETQYF. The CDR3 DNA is TGTGCCAGCAGCTCCCAAGCCGGGGGAGAGACCCAGTACTTC.

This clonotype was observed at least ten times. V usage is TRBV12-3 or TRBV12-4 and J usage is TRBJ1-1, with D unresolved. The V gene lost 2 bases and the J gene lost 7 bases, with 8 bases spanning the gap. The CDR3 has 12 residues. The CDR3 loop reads CASSLLNGEAFF. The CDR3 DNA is TGTGCCAGCAGTTTATTAAATGGTGAAGCTTTCTTT.

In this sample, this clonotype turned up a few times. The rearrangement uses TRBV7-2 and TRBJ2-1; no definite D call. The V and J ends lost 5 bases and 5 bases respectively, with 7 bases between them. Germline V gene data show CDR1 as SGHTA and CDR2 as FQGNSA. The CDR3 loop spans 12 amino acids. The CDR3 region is CASSGYHNEQFF. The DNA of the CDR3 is TGTGCCAGCAGCGGATATCACAATGAGCAGTTCTTC.

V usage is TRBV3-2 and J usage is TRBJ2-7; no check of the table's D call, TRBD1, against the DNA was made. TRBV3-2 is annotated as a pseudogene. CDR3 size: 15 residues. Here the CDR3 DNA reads TGTGCCAGCAGCTGGACAGGGCTTTTTTCCTACGAGCAGTACGTC. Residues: CASSWTGLFSYEQYV.

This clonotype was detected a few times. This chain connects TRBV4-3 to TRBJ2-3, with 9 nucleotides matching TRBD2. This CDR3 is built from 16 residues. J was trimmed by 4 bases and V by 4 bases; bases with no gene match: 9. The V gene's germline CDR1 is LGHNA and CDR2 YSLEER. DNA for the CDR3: TGCGCCAGCAGCCGACTAGGCGGGGGGGGACCAGATACGCAGTATTTT. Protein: CASSRLGGGGPDTQYF.

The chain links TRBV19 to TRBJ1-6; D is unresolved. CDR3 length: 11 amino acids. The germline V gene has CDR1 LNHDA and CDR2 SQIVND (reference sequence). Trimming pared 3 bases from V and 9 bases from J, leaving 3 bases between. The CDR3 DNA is TGTGCCAGTAGTATCATTTCACCCCTCCACTTT. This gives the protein CASSIISPLHF.

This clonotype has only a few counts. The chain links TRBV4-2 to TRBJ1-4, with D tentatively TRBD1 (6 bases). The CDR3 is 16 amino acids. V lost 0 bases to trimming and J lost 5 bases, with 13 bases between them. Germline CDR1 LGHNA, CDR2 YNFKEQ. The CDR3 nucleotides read TGTGCCAGCAGCCAAGATCGGGGTGGGGGCAATGAAAAACTGTTTTTT. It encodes CASSQDRGGGNEKLFF.

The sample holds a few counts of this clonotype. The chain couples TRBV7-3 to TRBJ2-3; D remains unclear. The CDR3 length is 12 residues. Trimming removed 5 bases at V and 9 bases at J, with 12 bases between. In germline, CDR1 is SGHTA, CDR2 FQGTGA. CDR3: CASSPRSGTQYF. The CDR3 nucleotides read TGTGCCAGCAGCCCCCGAAGTGGGACGCAGTATTTT.

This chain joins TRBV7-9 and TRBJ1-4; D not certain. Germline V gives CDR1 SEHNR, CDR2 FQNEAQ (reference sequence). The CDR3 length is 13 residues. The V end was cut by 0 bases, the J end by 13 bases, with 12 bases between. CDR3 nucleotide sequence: TGTGCCAGCAGCTTAGCGCACACGGGCTTACTGTTTTTT. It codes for CASSLAHTGLLFF.

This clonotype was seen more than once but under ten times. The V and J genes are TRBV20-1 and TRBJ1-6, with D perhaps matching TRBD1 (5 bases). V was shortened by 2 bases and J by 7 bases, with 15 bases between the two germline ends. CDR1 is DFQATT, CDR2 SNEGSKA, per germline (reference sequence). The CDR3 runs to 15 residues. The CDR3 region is CSARLTGRGNSPLHF. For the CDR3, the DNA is TGCAGTGCTAGACTCACAGGCAGAGGGAATTCACCCCTCCACTTT.

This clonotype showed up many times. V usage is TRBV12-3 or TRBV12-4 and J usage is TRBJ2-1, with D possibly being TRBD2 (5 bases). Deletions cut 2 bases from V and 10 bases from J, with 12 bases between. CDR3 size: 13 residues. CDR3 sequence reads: CASSLSGGGEQFF. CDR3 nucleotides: TGTGCCAGCAGTTTATCTGGCGGAGGAGAGCAGTTCTTC.

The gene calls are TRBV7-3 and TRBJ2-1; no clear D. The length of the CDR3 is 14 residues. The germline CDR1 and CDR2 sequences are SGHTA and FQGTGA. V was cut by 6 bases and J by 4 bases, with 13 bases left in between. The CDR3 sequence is CASSTNSPYNEQFF. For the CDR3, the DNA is TGTGCCAGCAGTACCAACTCGCCTTACAATGAGCAGTTCTTC.